This T cell receptor beta chain was obtained from a study of CD8 T cells in ankylosing spondylitis. Regarding the study as a whole: Among TCR beta sequences, a motif of several highly homologous variants appeared characteristic of ankylosing spondylitis blood.

With respect to this clonotype: Its antigen is unknown.

In TCRdb, the 5' RACE reads were re-called with MiXCR into one record per CDR3 protein. The table has about 440,000 distinct CDR3 sequences, 17% seen once. V was cut by 4 bases and J by 8 bases, with 6 bases left in between. The CDR3 has 12 amino acids. The germline V gene encodes CDR1 ENHRY and CDR2 SYGVKD. The V and J genes are TRBV10-3 and TRBJ1-6; D is unresolved. Sequencing was done on a sample of blood, either unsorted or a sorted T cell fraction (not recorded which). This TCR was recovered from a male donor with ankylosing spondylitis. For the CDR3, the DNA is TGTGCCATCAGTGCACGGGATTCACCCCTCCACTTT. Its translation is CAISARDSPLHF.